This T cell receptor beta chain is from a study of molecular identifiers for immune sequencing clone quantification. MiXCR, run by TCRdb on the PCR reads, gives a single entry per CDR3 protein. This table has about 320,000 distinct CDR3 sequences, about 20% appearing once. After removal of 4 bases from V and 4 bases from J, the junction contained 12 bases not matched to a gene. Germline V gene lookup returns CDR1 SEHNR and CDR2 FQNEAQ (reference sequence). The CDR3 totals 16 residues. This clonotype was observed at least ten times. This receptor was obtained from a human donor in good health. Some libraries in this study had Jurkat cell RNA spiked in. The chain employs TRBV7-9 and TRBJ2-7, with 8 bases fitting TRBD1. Sample: naive CD8+ T cells from blood, with Jurkat cell RNA spiked in. Subset specified: FACS-sorted CD8+CD4-CCR7+CD45RA+ naive T cells. Written as DNA, the CDR3 is TGTGCCAGCAGCTCAGTGCCCGGACAGGGTGGGTACGAGCAGTACTTC. It codes for CASSSVPGQGGYEQYF.